This TCR beta chain was sequenced in a study of identical twins. Whole-study findings and limits: The more abundant beta clonotypes in cord blood had fewer insertions, and memory repertoires did not show this. Researchers reported weaker excess twin sharing in beta out-of-frame sequences.

With regard to this clonotype: The antigen remains undetermined.

The germline CDR1 and CDR2 sequences are SNHLY and FYNNEI. The CDR3 runs 14 residues. Trimming cost V 7 bases and J 6 bases, with 16 bases left between them. A universal primer site was created by template switching, with the cDNA bearing unique molecular identifiers. TCRdb used MiXCR to reprocess the 5' RACE reads, holding one entry per CDR3 protein. The sample lists roughly 750,000 distinct CDR3 sequences; about 20% were seen once. The sample was also linked to a second study, of T cells expressing NK-cell markers.

The sequence was collected from a woman aged 18-29 years in good health. Sequencing used PBMCs. This sequence joins TRBV2 and TRBJ2-1, with a tentative D call TRBD1 (6 bases). CDR3 protein: CASKEAGASNEQFF. DNA of the CDR3: TGTGCCAGCAAAGAGGCAGGGGCGTCCAATGAGCAGTTCTTC.